The rows below give T cell receptor beta chains drawn from one sample of a study of neurological immune-mediated disorders. TCRdb independently ran MiXCR on the 5' RACE reads; one entry per CDR3 protein. Among fewer than 110,000 distinct CDR3 sequences listed, more than 10% were seen once. Specimen: PBMCs. These receptors were taken from a female donor with HTLV-1-associated myelopathy (HAM/TSP). CDR3s leave out the opening cysteine and the closing phenylalanine or tryptophan. Each record gives: D gene, J gene, V gene, CDR3 protein. A D gene is named only where the DNA matches it firmly.

D gene: -; J gene: TRBJ2-7; V gene: TRBV5-4; CDR3 protein: ASSPKDSFYEQY
D gene: -; J gene: TRBJ2-3; V gene: TRBV7-2; CDR3 protein: ASSFGLGTQY
D gene: TRBD1; J gene: TRBJ1-6; V gene: TRBV20-1; CDR3 protein: SASGTVSSPLH
D gene: TRBD2; J gene: TRBJ2-5; V gene: TRBV10-3; CDR3 protein: AISNSGGEETQY
D gene: TRBD1; J gene: TRBJ2-7; V gene: TRBV10-3; CDR3 protein: AISVTGLGEQY
D gene: -; J gene: TRBJ2-7; V gene: TRBV27; CDR3 protein: ASSFDRPPYEQY
D gene: TRBD2; J gene: TRBJ2-4; V gene: TRBV5-1; CDR3 protein: ASSPGLAGNIQY
D gene: TRBD2; J gene: TRBJ2-7; V gene: TRBV20-1; CDR3 protein: SARDEAGVYEQY
D gene: TRBD1; J gene: TRBJ2-2; V gene: TRBV6-5; CDR3 protein: ATRKDATGGGTGELF
D gene: TRBD1; J gene: TRBJ1-2; V gene: TRBV12-3/TRBV12-4; CDR3 protein: ASRWTGLRDT
D gene: -; J gene: TRBJ2-2; V gene: TRBV11-2; CDR3 protein: ASSRTVRGTGELF
D gene: -; J gene: TRBJ1-1; V gene: TRBV4-1; CDR3 protein: ASSQEAHGSILNTEAF
D gene: -; J gene: TRBJ1-1; V gene: TRBV3-1; CDR3 protein: ASSQRPKYTEAF
D gene: TRBD1; J gene: TRBJ1-5; V gene: TRBV3-1; CDR3 protein: ASSQGDRGGNQPQH
D gene: TRBD1; J gene: TRBJ1-6; V gene: TRBV5-1; CDR3 protein: ASSSRTGNSPLH
D gene: TRBD1; J gene: TRBJ2-7; V gene: TRBV5-1; CDR3 protein: ASSGRDRGPWDEQY
D gene: TRBD1; J gene: TRBJ2-6; V gene: TRBV7-7; CDR3 protein: ASSPHGQGLGGANVLT
D gene: -; J gene: TRBJ2-7; V gene: TRBV4-1; CDR3 protein: ASSQNRDATYEQY
D gene: -; J gene: TRBJ2-1; V gene: TRBV14; CDR3 protein: ASSPAGMYNEQF
D gene: TRBD1; J gene: TRBJ2-3; V gene: TRBV5-1; CDR3 protein: ASSLGDRAQDTQY
D gene: TRBD1; J gene: TRBJ2-4; V gene: TRBV29-1; CDR3 protein: SVMTGGVKNIQY
D gene: -; J gene: TRBJ1-5; V gene: TRBV20-1; CDR3 protein: SARWRQGGNTPQH
D gene: TRBD1; J gene: TRBJ1-5; V gene: TRBV5-1; CDR3 protein: ASSYFPGQGDQPQH
D gene: TRBD1; J gene: TRBJ1-2; V gene: TRBV20-1; CDR3 protein: SAAQGQGDGYT
D gene: -; J gene: TRBJ2-3; V gene: TRBV12-3/TRBV12-4; CDR3 protein: ASSLGWHGDSTDTQY
D gene: TRBD1; J gene: TRBJ2-1; V gene: TRBV7-3; CDR3 protein: ASSPGTGYNEQF
D gene: -; J gene: TRBJ2-4; V gene: TRBV5-1; CDR3 protein: ASSPDTPLVDIQY
D gene: -; J gene: TRBJ2-1; V gene: TRBV5-1; CDR3 protein: ASSLNVGPDEQF
D gene: -; J gene: TRBJ2-7; V gene: TRBV7-9; CDR3 protein: ALGRVGGESSYEQY